Presented here are 27 T cell receptor beta chains from one specimen sequenced in a study of blood T cell repertoires in COVID-19. Assay used: immunoSEQ multiplex PCR; TCRdb lists only in-frame clones, some missing. The sample carries about 98,000 clones, roughly 82% recorded once. Sequencing used peripheral blood. These receptors came from a man between 70 and 80 years old with active or convalescent COVID-19.

The chain couples TRBV19 to TRBJ1-5, with 7 bases that match TRBD1. V lost 5 bases, J lost 3 bases, and 7 bases stayed unmatched. This CDR3 spans 15 amino acids. Germline CDR1 and CDR2: LNHDA and SQIVND (reference sequence). CDR3 bases: TGTGCCAGTAGTTTGGGACAGCCTATCAATCAGCCCCAGCATTTT. Amino acid sequence: CASSLGQPINQPQHF.

The rearrangement uses TRBV5-6 and TRBJ1-1; TRBD1 might be the D (5 bases). Looked up from germline, CDR1 is SGHDT and CDR2 is YYEEEE. The CDR3 runs to 14 residues. Trimming removed 2 bases at V and 2 bases at J, with 10 bases between. The CDR3 sequence is CASSFLGTNTEAFF. In DNA, the CDR3 is TGTGCCAGCAGCTTCCTCGGGACTAACACTGAAGCTTTCTTT.

This clone was detected a few times. V usage is TRBV7-9 and J usage is TRBJ2-7; possible D gene TRBD1, 5 bases. The CDR3 has 13 amino acids. V was clipped by 6 bases and J by 4 bases, with 13 bases between them. Germline V CDR1 and CDR2: SEHNR, FQNEAQ (reference sequence). This CDR3 reads CASSQGAEYEQYF. The DNA of the CDR3 is TGTGCCAGCAGTCAAGGGGCGGAATACGAGCAGTACTTC.

The V and J genes are TRBV5-6 and TRBJ2-3; TRBD2 might be the D (5 bases). In germline, CDR1 is SGHDT, CDR2 YYEEEE. Trimming took 4 bases from V and 4 from J, leaving 16 bases between them. CDR3 length: 15 residues. Written as DNA, the CDR3 is TGTGCCAGCAGCCCTCAAGGCGGGTTGGCAGATACGCAGTATTTT. Encoded protein: CASSPQGGLADTQYF.

This chain links TRBV6-6 with TRBJ1-2; maybe TRBD1 (5 bases). The V and J ends lost 6 bases and 2 bases respectively, with 7 bases between them. The CDR3 extends over 12 amino acids. Germline V lookup: CDR1 MNHNY, CDR2 SVGAGI (reference sequence). This CDR3 is CASRQENYGYTF. Here the CDR3 DNA reads TGTGCCAGCAGACAGGAAAACTATGGCTACACCTTC.

V gene TRBV7-9 combines with J gene TRBJ1-1; 9 bases align to TRBD1. Germline V gene data show CDR1 as SEHNR and CDR2 as FQNEAQ (reference sequence). V gave up 5 bases and J gave up 0 bases; unmatched junction bases: 4. CDR3 size: 15 residues. This CDR3 is CASSHDRGLNTEAFF. DNA for the CDR3: TGTGCCAGCAGCCACGACAGGGGGTTGAACACTGAAGCTTTCTTT.

The chain links TRBV5-4 to TRBJ2-1, with a weak D call TRBD2 (5 bases). The V gene lost 7 bases and the J gene lost 7 bases, with 15 bases spanning the gap. Germline V gives CDR1 SGHNT, CDR2 YYREEE (reference sequence). CDR3 size: 13 residues. CDR3 DNA: TGTGCCAGCGCCCTGGCCGGGGAGAATGAGCAGTTCTTC. This gives the protein CASALAGENEQFF.

This rearrangement joins TRBV2 to TRBJ1-1; possibly TRBD1 for D (5 bases). The V gene's germline CDR1 is SNHLY and CDR2 FYNNEI. The germline V and J ends were trimmed by 6 bases and 1 base, with 9 bases remaining between them. The CDR3 runs 13 residues. CDR3 residues: CASRRDGNTEAFF. In DNA form, the CDR3 reads TGTGCCAGCAGGCGGGACGGGAACACTGAAGCTTTCTTT. Variable domain in full (rest from reference TRBV2 and TRBJ1-1): EPEVTQTPSHQVTQMGQEVILRCVPISNHLYFYWYRQILGQKVEFLVSFYNNEISEKSEIFDDQFSVERPDGSNFTLKIRSTKLEDSAMYFCASRRDGNTEAFFGQGTRLTVV.

This chain links TRBV29-1 with TRBJ2-7; possible D gene TRBD2, 6 bases. V was pared by 1 base and J by 0 bases, with 19 bases between. The CDR3 covers 17 residues. CDR1 SQVTM and CDR2 ANQGSEA come from the germline V gene. CDR3 in amino acids: CSVEGGDGRGNSYEQYF. In nucleotides, the CDR3 is TGCAGCGTTGAAGGGGGAGATGGGCGGGGTAACTCCTACGAGCAGTACTTC.

The V gene is TRBV19, the J gene TRBJ1-4; no firm D call. Germline CDR1 is LNHDA and CDR2 is SQIVND (reference sequence). The CDR3 sequence is 13 residues long. V gave up 5 bases and J gave up 5 bases, with 9 bases separating them. In DNA form, the CDR3 reads TGTGCCAGTAGTTGGGCAGGCAATGAAAAACTGTTTTTT. Translating gives CASSWAGNEKLFF.

V is TRBV21-1 and J is TRBJ1-1; the table gives TRBD1 as D, unverified against the DNA. TRBV21-1 is given as a pseudogene. The CDR3 has 15 residues. The CDR3 loop is CASSTPPDRSTEAFF. The CDR3 DNA is TGTGCCAGCAGCACCCCCCCGGACAGGTCAACTGAAGCTTTCTTT.

This chain joins TRBV29-1 and TRBJ2-7; D perhaps matches TRBD2 (6 bases). This CDR3 comprises 14 residues. The V end lost 7 bases, the J end lost 0 bases, and 16 bases lay between the germline ends. Germline V gene sequence: CDR1 SQVTM, CDR2 ANQGSEA. The CDR3 region is CSDRTNTSSYEQYF. CDR3 DNA: TGCAGCGACAGGACTAACACGAGCTCCTACGAGCAGTACTTC.

V and J are TRBV11-3 and TRBJ2-7; D possibly corresponds to TRBD1 (6 bases). This CDR3 has 12 residues. Trimming cost V 9 bases and J 3 bases, with 12 bases left between them. CDR1 SGHNT and CDR2 YENEEA come from the germline V gene. The CDR3 bases are TGTGCCAGTCCAGGGGCCTGCTACGAGCAGTACTTC. It codes for CASPGACYEQYF.

The chain couples TRBV5-6 to TRBJ2-3, with TRBD1 identical over 8 bases. V lost 0 bases, J lost 7 bases, and 4 bases stayed unmatched. This CDR3 spans 14 amino acids. CDR1 is SGHDT and CDR2 is YYEEEE in the germline V gene. CDR3 sequence reads: CASSLVSGGNTQYF. The CDR3 DNA is TGTGCCAGCAGCTTGGTGTCAGGGGGCAATACGCAGTATTTT. The full variable domain, completed using reference TRBV5-6 and TRBJ2-3, is DAGVTQSPTHLIKTRGQQVTLRCSPKSGHDTVSWYQQALGQGPQFIFQYYEEEERQRGNFPDRFSGHQFPNYSSELNVNALLLGDSALYLCASSLVSGGNTQYFGPGTRLTVL.

The chain joins TRBV5-5 to TRBJ2-1; 7 bases line up with TRBD1. Germline CDR1 is SGHKS and CDR2 is YYEKEE (reference sequence). V lost 0 bases, J lost 2 bases, and 2 bases stayed unmatched. CDR3 length: 15 amino acids. CDR3 in amino acids: CASSLEQGTYNEQFF. In nucleotides, the CDR3 is TGTGCCAGCAGCTTGGAACAGGGGACCTACAATGAGCAGTTCTTC.

The chain employs TRBV5-6 and TRBJ1-2; TRBD1 matches 10 bases. The CDR3 spans 15 residues. Trimming removed 4 bases from V and 4 bases from J; junction bases left unmatched: 7. Germline loops: CDR1 SGHDT, CDR2 YYEEEE. The CDR3 DNA reads TGTGCCAGCAGCCTTGACAGGGGGCATCCCTATGGCTACACCTTC. It encodes CASSLDRGHPYGYTF.

The chain links TRBV3-1 (or the pseudogene TRBV3-2) to TRBJ2-1; D ambiguous. Germline V gene lookup returns CDR1 LGHDT and CDR2 YNNKEL (reference sequence). Trimming removed 4 bases at V and 8 bases at J, with 9 bases between. The CDR3 is 12 residues long. DNA of the CDR3: TGTGCCAGCAGCCCGGGTAGACATGAGCAGTTCTTC. Its protein product is CASSPGRHEQFF.

The V call is TRBV20-1, the J call TRBJ1-6; tentative D call: TRBD1 (5 bases). Germline CDR1 is DFQATT and CDR2 is SNEGSKA (reference sequence). The V and J ends lost 3 bases and 8 bases respectively, with 11 bases between them. This CDR3 has 13 amino acids. The chain's CDR3 is CSASDSGDSPLHF. Written as DNA, the CDR3 is TGCAGTGCTAGTGATTCGGGGGATTCACCCCTCCACTTT.

The chain combines TRBV2 with TRBJ2-1, with 9 bases lining up with TRBD2. Germline assignment: CDR1 SNHLY and CDR2 FYNNEI. The CDR3 consists of 12 residues. The junction had 1 base not matched to a gene; V was cut back by 2 bases and J by 11 bases. CDR3 DNA sequence: TGTGCCAGCAGTGAAACTAGCGGGCAGCAGTTCTTC. This gives the protein CASSETSGQQFF.

The V call is TRBV12-5, the J call TRBJ1-2; TRBD1 aligns across 7 bases. The germline V gene has CDR1 LGHNT and CDR2 FRNRAP. CDR3 length: 13 residues. V trimming: 6 bases; J trimming: 7 bases; junction bases outside the gene matches: 8. The DNA for the CDR3 is TGTGCTAGTGGCCAAGAGACAGGGTTTGGCTACACCTTC. As protein: CASGQETGFGYTF.

The genes are TRBV19 and TRBJ2-5; 10 nucleotides match TRBD2. This CDR3 has 15 amino acids. Looked up from germline, CDR1 is LNHDA and CDR2 is SQIVND (reference sequence). V was clipped by 7 bases and J by 4 bases; unmatched bases: 9. The CDR3 nucleotides are TGTGCCAGTAAAGGACTCCTAGCGGGGGTAGAGACCCAGTACTTC. Translating it yields CASKGLLAGVETQYF.

This clone was seen a handful of times. The chain links TRBV10-2 to TRBJ2-3, with 9 nucleotides matching TRBD2. Germline V lookup: CDR1 WSHSY, CDR2 SAAADI. V shed 3 bases, J shed 4 bases, and the junction held 5 bases outside the gene matches. There are 15 residues in the CDR3. CDR3 sequence (DNA): TGCGCCAGCAGTGACTGGGCGGGGGGGTCAGATACGCAGTATTTT. Translating it yields CASSDWAGGSDTQYF.

Note on this clone: Compared with germline, one end of the junction differs, possibly owing to a read error. The rearrangement uses TRBV19 and TRBJ1-5; D gene ambiguous. The CDR3 covers 12 residues. CDR1 LNHDA and CDR2 SQIVND come from the germline V gene (reference sequence). This chain's CDR3 is CASSISDQPQHF. DNA for the CDR3: TGTGCCAGTAGTATTAGCGATCAGCCCCAGCATTTT.

This clone was observed a single time. The CDR3 loop reads CASSLPRSSTNEKLFF. The CDR3 DNA sequence: TGTGCCAGCAGCCTCCCACGGAGTTCTACTAATGAAAAACTGTTTTTT. The chain combines TRBV4-2 with TRBJ1-4; unclear D gene. Germline CDR1 and CDR2: LGHNA and YNFKEQ. The V gene lost 4 bases and the J gene lost 2 bases, with 14 bases spanning the gap. The CDR3 has 16 residues.

The V and J genes are TRBV5-1 and TRBJ1-1, with 8 bases that match TRBD1. With V trimmed by 0 bases and J by 2 bases, 3 bases remained unmatched. CDR3 length: 15 residues. The V gene's germline CDR1 is SGHRS and CDR2 YFSETQ. CDR3 DNA: TGCGCCAGCAGCTTGGCAGGGGGCTTAAACACTGAAGCTTTCTTT. Translation gives CASSLAGGLNTEAFF.

The chain combines TRBV27 with TRBJ1-2; D remains unclear. The CDR3 runs to 16 residues. V lost 0 bases and J 7 bases, leaving 18 bases between the germline ends. Germline V gene data show CDR1 as MNHEY and CDR2 as SMNVEV (reference sequence). CDR3 residues: CASSLSAGSRVGGYTF. The CDR3 coding sequence is TGTGCCAGCAGTTTATCGGCGGGGAGTCGGGTTGGTGGCTACACCTTC.

This sequence joins TRBV28 and TRBJ1-1; D unresolved. The V end lost 7 bases, the J end lost 6 bases, and 18 bases lay between the germline ends. The CDR3 totals 14 residues. CDR1 MDHEN and CDR2 SYDVKM come from the germline V gene. CDR3 nucleotide sequence: TGTGCCAGCACCGCTCCGTCCCGAGGTGCTGAAGCTTTCTTT. This encodes CASTAPSRGAEAFF.